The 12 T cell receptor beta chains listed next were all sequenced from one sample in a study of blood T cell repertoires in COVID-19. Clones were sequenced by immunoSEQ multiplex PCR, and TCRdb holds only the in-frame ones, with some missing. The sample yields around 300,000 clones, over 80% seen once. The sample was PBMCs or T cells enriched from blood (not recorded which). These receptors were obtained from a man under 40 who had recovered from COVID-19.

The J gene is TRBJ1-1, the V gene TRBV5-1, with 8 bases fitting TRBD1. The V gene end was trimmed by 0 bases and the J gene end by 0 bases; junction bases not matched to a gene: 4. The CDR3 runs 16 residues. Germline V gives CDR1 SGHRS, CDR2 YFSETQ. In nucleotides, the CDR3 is TGCGCCAGCAGCTTGGCAGGGGGACAGGTGAACACTGAAGCTTTCTTT. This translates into CASSLAGGQVNTEAFF. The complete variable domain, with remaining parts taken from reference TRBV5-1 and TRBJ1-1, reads KAGVTQTPRYLIKTRGQQVTLSCSPISGHRSVSWYQQTPGQGLQFLFEYFSETQRNKGNFPGRFSGRQFSNSRSEMNVSTLELGDSALYLCASSLAGGQVNTEAFFGQGTRLTVV.

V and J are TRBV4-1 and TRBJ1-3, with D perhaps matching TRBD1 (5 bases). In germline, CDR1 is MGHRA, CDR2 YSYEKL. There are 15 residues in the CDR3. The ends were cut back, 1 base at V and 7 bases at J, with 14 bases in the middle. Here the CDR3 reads CASSQAGREGNTIYF. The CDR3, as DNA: TGCGCCAGCAGCCAAGCGGGCAGGGAAGGGAACACCATATATTTT.

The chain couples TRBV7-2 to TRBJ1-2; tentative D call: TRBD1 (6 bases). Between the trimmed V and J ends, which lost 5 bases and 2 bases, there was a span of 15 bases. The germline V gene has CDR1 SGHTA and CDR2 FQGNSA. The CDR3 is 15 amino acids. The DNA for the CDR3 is TGTGCCAGCAGCCGGACAGCCGGTGGGAACTATGGCTACACCTTC. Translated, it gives CASSRTAGGNYGYTF. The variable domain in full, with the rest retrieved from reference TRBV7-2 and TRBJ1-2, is GAGVSQSPSNKVTEKGKDVELRCDPISGHTALYWYRQSLGQGLEFLIYFQGNSAPDKSGLPSDRFSAERTGGSVSTLTIQRTQQEDSAVYLCASSRTAGGNYGYTFGSGTRLTVV.

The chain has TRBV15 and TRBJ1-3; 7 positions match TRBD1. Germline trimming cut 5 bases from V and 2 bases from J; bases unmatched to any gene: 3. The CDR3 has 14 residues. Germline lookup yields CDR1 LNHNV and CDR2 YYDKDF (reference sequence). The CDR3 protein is CATSGTGAGNTIYF. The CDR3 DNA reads TGTGCCACCAGCGGAACAGGGGCTGGAAACACCATATATTTT.

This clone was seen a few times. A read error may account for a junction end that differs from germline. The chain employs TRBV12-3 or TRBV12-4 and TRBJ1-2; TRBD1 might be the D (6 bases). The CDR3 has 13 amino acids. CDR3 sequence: CASSPGTFYDYTF. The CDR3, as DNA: TGTGCCAGCAGTCCCGGGACATTTTATGACTACACCTTC.

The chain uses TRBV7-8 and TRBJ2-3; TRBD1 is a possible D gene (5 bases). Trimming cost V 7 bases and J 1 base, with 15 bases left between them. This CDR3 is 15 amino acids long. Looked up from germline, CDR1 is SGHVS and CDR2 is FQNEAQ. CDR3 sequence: CASTVLIRGTDTQYF. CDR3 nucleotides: TGTGCCAGCACCGTACTTATCAGGGGCACAGATACGCAGTATTTT.

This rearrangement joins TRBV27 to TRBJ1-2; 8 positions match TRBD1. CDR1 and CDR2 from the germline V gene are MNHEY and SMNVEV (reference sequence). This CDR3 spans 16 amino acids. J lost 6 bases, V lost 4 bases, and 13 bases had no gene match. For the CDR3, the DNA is TGTGCCAGCAGTTCTTATTGGACAGGGAGTGTGGATGGCTACACCTTC. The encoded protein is CASSSYWTGSVDGYTF.

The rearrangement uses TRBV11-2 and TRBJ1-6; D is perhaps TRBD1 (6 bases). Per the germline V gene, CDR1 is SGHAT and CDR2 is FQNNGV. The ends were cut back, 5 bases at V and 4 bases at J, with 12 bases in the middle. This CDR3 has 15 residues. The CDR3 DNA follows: TGTGCCAGCAGCCCCATGGACAGATATAATTCACCCCTCCACTTT. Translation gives CASSPMDRYNSPLHF.

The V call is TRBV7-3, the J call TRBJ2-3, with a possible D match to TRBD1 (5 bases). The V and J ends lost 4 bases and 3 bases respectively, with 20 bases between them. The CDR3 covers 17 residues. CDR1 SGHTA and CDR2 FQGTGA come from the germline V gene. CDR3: CASSSPRGREGTDTQYF. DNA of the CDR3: TGTGCCAGCAGCTCCCCGCGCGGCAGGGAAGGGACAGATACGCAGTATTTT.

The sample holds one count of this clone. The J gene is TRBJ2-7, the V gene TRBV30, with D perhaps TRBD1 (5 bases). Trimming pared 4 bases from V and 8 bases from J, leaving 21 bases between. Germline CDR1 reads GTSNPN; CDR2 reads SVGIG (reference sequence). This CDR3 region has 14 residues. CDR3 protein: CAWIADSLLGKQYF. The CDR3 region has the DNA TGTGCCTGGATAGCAGACAGTCTCCTTGGTAAGCAGTACTTC.

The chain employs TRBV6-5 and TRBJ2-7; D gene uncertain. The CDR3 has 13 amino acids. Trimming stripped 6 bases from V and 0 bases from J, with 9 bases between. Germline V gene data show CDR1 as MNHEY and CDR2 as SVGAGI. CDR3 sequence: CASSPTSSYEQYF. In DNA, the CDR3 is TGTGCCAGCAGCCCGACAAGCTCCTACGAGCAGTACTTC.

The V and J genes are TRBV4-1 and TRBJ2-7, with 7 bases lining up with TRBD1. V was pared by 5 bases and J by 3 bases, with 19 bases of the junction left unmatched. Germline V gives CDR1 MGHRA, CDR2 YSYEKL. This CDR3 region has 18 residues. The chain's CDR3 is CASSSSGGGQREGYEQYF. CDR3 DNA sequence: TGCGCCAGCAGCTCCTCAGGGGGTGGACAGCGAGAGGGCTACGAGCAGTACTTC.